This TCR beta chain was sequenced for a study of OX40 agonist ivuxolimab in advanced cancers. The wider study: Patients were 82.7% male with ages roughly 20 to 90, mean roughly 64. Prior checkpoint blockade (anti-PD-1, anti-PD-L1 or anti-CTLA-4) was permitted; approximately 40% had it. Regarding the study as a whole: Those patients achieving a partial response at 0.1-3.0 mg/kg showed among the lowest clonal expansion.

With respect to this clone: The antigen is undetermined.

Using immunoSEQ multiplex PCR, the repertoire was profiled, and TCRdb retains in-frame clones only, with some absent. The data show about 49,000 clones, 84% seen once. Trimming stripped 5 bases from V and 1 base from J, with 12 bases between. The CDR3 runs 14 residues. CDR1 and CDR2 (germline): SNHLY, FYNNEI. This TCR came from an adult with an advanced solid tumor such as melanoma, head and neck, liver or kidney cancer. Source: CD4+ or CD8+ T cells sorted from blood, taken in a trial of the OX40 agonist ivuxolimab. This chain connects TRBV2 to TRBJ2-7, with D possibly being TRBD1 (6 bases). CDR3 amino acids: CASSQGYGSYEQYF. The CDR3 region has the DNA TGTGCCAGCAGTCAGGGGTATGGTTCCTACGAGCAGTACTTC.